A selection of T cell receptor beta chains follows, all from one sample in a study of T cell responses to AZD1222 COVID-19 vaccine. Sequencing used immunoSEQ multiplex PCR; TCRdb keeps in-frame clones, though not all of them. The table has 90,000 to 120,000 clones, roughly 90% seen once; the top ten hold around 1.2%. Sequencing was performed on peripheral blood, taken on day 0 of AZD1222 vaccination. All receptors derive from an adult in good health. The CDR3 runs from the conserved cysteine through the conserved F or W. D genes are given only for firm matches. Clone size is stated in some rows and not others, as once, few, many or a class when expanded.

cdr3_aa: CASSYRSGGNYGYTF; cdr3_nt: TGTGCCAGCAGCTACCGGTCAGGGGGTAACTATGGCTACACCTTC; d_call: TRBD1; j_call: TRBJ1-2; cdr3_length: 15; v_call: TRBV27; clone_size: -
cdr3_aa: CASSPGQLEQPQHF; cdr3_nt: TGTGCCAGTAGTCCGGGACAGTTAGAGCAGCCCCAGCATTTT; d_call: TRBD1; j_call: TRBJ1-5; cdr3_length: 14; v_call: TRBV19; clone_size: -
cdr3_aa: CASSQRTGDRGFTEAFF; cdr3_nt: TGTGCCAGCAGCCAGAGAACCGGGGACAGGGGTTTCACTGAAGCTTTCTTT; d_call: TRBD1; j_call: TRBJ1-1; cdr3_length: 17; v_call: TRBV7-8; clone_size: -
cdr3_aa: CASSPRDTQETQYF; cdr3_nt: TGTGCCAGCAGCCCCCGGGACACCCAAGAGACCCAGTACTTC; d_call: -; j_call: TRBJ2-5; cdr3_length: 14; v_call: TRBV21-1; clone_size: -
cdr3_aa: CASSHGPLGTVATNEKLFF; cdr3_nt: TGTGCCAGCAGCCACGGACCCCTGGGGACAGTCGCAACTAATGAAAAACTGTTTTTT; d_call: TRBD1; j_call: TRBJ1-4; cdr3_length: 19; v_call: TRBV4-2; clone_size: -
cdr3_aa: CASSEVGPNEQFF; cdr3_nt: TGTGCCAGCAGTGAAGTGGGTCCCAATGAGCAGTTCTTC; d_call: -; j_call: TRBJ2-1; cdr3_length: 13; v_call: TRBV6-1; clone_size: -
cdr3_aa: CATSRDVGNQPQHF; cdr3_nt: TGTGCCACCAGCAGAGATGTAGGGAATCAGCCCCAGCATTTT; d_call: -; j_call: TRBJ1-5; cdr3_length: 14; v_call: TRBV15; clone_size: -
cdr3_aa: CASSQPGHGGAKNIQYF; cdr3_nt: TGCGCCAGCAGCCAACCGGGACACGGAGGAGCCAAAAACATTCAGTACTTC; d_call: -; j_call: TRBJ2-4; cdr3_length: 17; v_call: TRBV4-1; clone_size: once
cdr3_aa: CASSEWGASVGKLFF; cdr3_nt: TGTGCCAGCAGTGAATGGGGGGCATCGGTAGGAAAACTGTTTTTT; d_call: -; j_call: TRBJ1-4; cdr3_length: 15; v_call: TRBV2; clone_size: -
cdr3_aa: CASSFTTTDLNTEAFF; cdr3_nt: TGTGCCAGCAGTTTCACCACCACGGACCTGAACACTGAAGCTTTCTTT; d_call: -; j_call: TRBJ1-1; cdr3_length: 16; v_call: TRBV6-5; clone_size: -
cdr3_aa: CASSVASLSYEQYF; cdr3_nt: TGTGCCAGCAGCGTAGCTTCTCTATCCTACGAGCAGTACTTC; d_call: -; j_call: TRBJ2-7; cdr3_length: 14; v_call: TRBV9; clone_size: -
cdr3_aa: CASSLGQGGNTIYF; cdr3_nt: TGTGCCAGCAGTTTAGGACAGGGAGGAAACACCATATATTTT; d_call: TRBD1; j_call: TRBJ1-3; cdr3_length: 14; v_call: TRBV28; clone_size: once
cdr3_aa: CASSLTTGDSPLHF; cdr3_nt: TGTGCCAGCAGCTTAACGACAGGTGATTCACCCCTCCACTTT; d_call: -; j_call: TRBJ1-6; cdr3_length: 14; v_call: TRBV7-9; clone_size: -
cdr3_aa: CASSAWAGKDTDTQYF; cdr3_nt: TGTGCCAGCAGCGCCTGGGCGGGTAAGGACACAGATACGCAGTATTTT; d_call: -; j_call: TRBJ2-3; cdr3_length: 16; v_call: TRBV9; clone_size: -
cdr3_aa: CASSSLLSGTGELFF; cdr3_nt: TGTGCCAGCAGCTCTTTACTTTCGGGTACCGGGGAGCTGTTTTTT; d_call: -; j_call: TRBJ2-2; cdr3_length: 15; v_call: TRBV7-8; clone_size: -
cdr3_aa: CATSDSRGGETQYF; cdr3_nt: TGTGCCACCAGTGATTCCAGGGGCGGCGAGACCCAGTACTTC; d_call: -; j_call: TRBJ2-5; cdr3_length: 14; v_call: TRBV24-1; clone_size: -
cdr3_aa: CASSQTPGSYEQYF; cdr3_nt: TGTGCCAGCAGCCAAACCCCGGGTTCCTACGAGCAGTACTTC; d_call: -; j_call: TRBJ2-7; cdr3_length: 14; v_call: TRBV3-1/TRBV3-2; clone_size: -
cdr3_aa: CAWTGTGRGYYGYTF; cdr3_nt: TGTGCCTGGACTGGGACGGGCCGGGGGTACTATGGCTACACCTTC; d_call: -; j_call: TRBJ1-2; cdr3_length: 15; v_call: TRBV30; clone_size: -
cdr3_aa: CASRYQGNYGYTF; cdr3_nt: TGTGCCAGCAGGTATCAGGGAAACTATGGCTACACCTTC; d_call: -; j_call: TRBJ1-2; cdr3_length: 13; v_call: TRBV3-1/TRBV3-2; clone_size: -
cdr3_aa: CASSPPGQLTF; cdr3_nt: TGTGCCAGTAGTCCGCCGGGACAGCTAACCTTC; d_call: TRBD1; j_call: TRBJ1-2; cdr3_length: 11; v_call: TRBV19; clone_size: -
cdr3_aa: CASSVAGAVNEQFF; cdr3_nt: TGTGCCAGCAGTGTAGCGGGAGCGGTCAATGAGCAGTTCTTC; d_call: TRBD2; j_call: TRBJ2-1; cdr3_length: 14; v_call: TRBV2; clone_size: -
cdr3_aa: CASSPYRDWRNSPLHF; cdr3_nt: TGTGCCAGCTCACCGTACAGGGATTGGAGGAATTCACCCCTCCACTTT; d_call: -; j_call: TRBJ1-6; cdr3_length: 16; v_call: TRBV18; clone_size: -
cdr3_aa: CASSGIMNTEAFF; cdr3_nt: TGTGCCAGCAGCGGGATCATGAACACTGAAGCTTTCTTT; d_call: -; j_call: TRBJ1-1; cdr3_length: 13; v_call: TRBV11-2; clone_size: -
cdr3_aa: CASLAGSSGYQETQYF; cdr3_nt: TGCGCCAGCCTAGCCGGGAGCTCCGGGTACCAAGAGACCCAGTACTTC; d_call: -; j_call: TRBJ2-5; cdr3_length: 16; v_call: TRBV10-2; clone_size: -
cdr3_aa: CATSRARQGDEKLFF; cdr3_nt: TGTGCCACCAGCAGAGCTAGACAGGGGGATGAAAAACTGTTTTTT; d_call: TRBD1; j_call: TRBJ1-4; cdr3_length: 15; v_call: TRBV15; clone_size: -
cdr3_aa: CASSYSRGDTEAFF; cdr3_nt: TGTGCCAGCAGTTACTCGAGAGGGGACACTGAAGCTTTCTTT; d_call: -; j_call: TRBJ1-1; cdr3_length: 14; v_call: TRBV6-5; clone_size: few
cdr3_aa: CASAPGGAPNTEAFF; cdr3_nt: TGTGCCAGTGCCCCGGGGGGGGCCCCGAACACTGAAGCTTTCTTT; d_call: -; j_call: TRBJ1-1; cdr3_length: 15; v_call: TRBV19; clone_size: -
cdr3_aa: CASSSQTGGVNYGYTF; cdr3_nt: TGTGCCAGCAGCTCACAGACAGGGGGCGTTAACTATGGCTACACCTTC; d_call: TRBD1; j_call: TRBJ1-2; cdr3_length: 16; v_call: TRBV4-2; clone_size: once
cdr3_aa: CASSPLASTDTQYF; cdr3_nt: TGTGCCAGCTCACCATTAGCAAGCACAGATACGCAGTATTTT; d_call: -; j_call: TRBJ2-3; cdr3_length: 14; v_call: TRBV18; clone_size: -
cdr3_aa: CASSPGGGQETQYF; cdr3_nt: TGCGCCAGCAGCCCCGGGGGAGGGCAAGAGACCCAGTACTTC; d_call: TRBD2; j_call: TRBJ2-5; cdr3_length: 14; v_call: TRBV5-1; clone_size: -
cdr3_aa: CASSQARWPSSYNSPLHF; cdr3_nt: TGTGCCAGCAGCCAAGCTCGGTGGCCCAGCTCCTATAATTCACCCCTCCACTTT; d_call: -; j_call: TRBJ1-6; cdr3_length: 18; v_call: TRBV3-1/TRBV3-2; clone_size: -
cdr3_aa: CASMSNTEAFF; cdr3_nt: TGTGCCAGCATGTCCAACACTGAAGCTTTCTTT; d_call: -; j_call: TRBJ1-1; cdr3_length: 11; v_call: TRBV5-6; clone_size: -
cdr3_aa: CASSWAPDEQFF; cdr3_nt: TGTGCCAGCAGCTGGGCCCCGGATGAGCAGTTCTTC; d_call: -; j_call: TRBJ2-1; cdr3_length: 12; v_call: TRBV11-3; clone_size: -
cdr3_aa: CASSESRVGGYGYTF; cdr3_nt: TGTGCCAGCAGTGAATCGAGGGTAGGGGGCTATGGCTACACCTTC; d_call: -; j_call: TRBJ1-2; cdr3_length: 15; v_call: TRBV25-1; clone_size: -
cdr3_aa: CASKPGADTQYF; cdr3_nt: TGTGCCAGCAAGCCCGGGGCAGATACGCAGTATTTT; d_call: -; j_call: TRBJ2-3; cdr3_length: 12; v_call: TRBV7-2; clone_size: -
cdr3_aa: CASSSQASRRNEQFF; cdr3_nt: TGTGCCAGCAGTTCCCAAGCTAGCCGACGCAATGAGCAGTTCTTC; d_call: -; j_call: TRBJ2-1; cdr3_length: 15; v_call: TRBV27; clone_size: -
cdr3_aa: CASSVGWGGREKLFF; cdr3_nt: TGTGCCAGCAGTGTAGGGTGGGGGGGACGTGAAAAACTGTTTTTT; d_call: -; j_call: TRBJ1-4; cdr3_length: 15; v_call: TRBV25-1; clone_size: -
cdr3_aa: CASSYVLASYEQYF; cdr3_nt: TGTGCCAGCAGTTACGTGCTAGCGTCCTACGAGCAGTACTTC; d_call: -; j_call: TRBJ2-7; cdr3_length: 14; v_call: TRBV6-2/TRBV6-3; clone_size: -
cdr3_aa: CASSLAGQGSQNIQYF; cdr3_nt: TGTGCCAGCAGTTTAGCGGGACAGGGGTCTCAAAACATTCAGTACTTC; d_call: TRBD1; j_call: TRBJ2-4; cdr3_length: 16; v_call: TRBV27; clone_size: -
cdr3_aa: CASTPLQGNTEAFF; cdr3_nt: TGTGCCAGCACCCCTTTACAGGGGAACACTGAAGCTTTCTTT; d_call: -; j_call: TRBJ1-1; cdr3_length: 14; v_call: TRBV3-1/TRBV3-2; clone_size: -
cdr3_aa: CASSQEGNRGLDEKLFF; cdr3_nt: TGTGCCAGCAGCCAAGAGGGAAACAGGGGGCTTGATGAAAAACTGTTTTTT; d_call: TRBD1; j_call: TRBJ1-4; cdr3_length: 17; v_call: TRBV3-1/TRBV3-2; clone_size: once
cdr3_aa: CASSLGQGGQPQHF; cdr3_nt: TGCGCCAGCAGCTTGGGACAGGGGGGACAGCCCCAGCATTTT; d_call: TRBD1; j_call: TRBJ1-5; cdr3_length: 14; v_call: TRBV5-1; clone_size: -
cdr3_aa: CASSQDGGRASGSSDTQYF; cdr3_nt: TGCGCCAGCAGCCAAGATGGGGGGCGGGCTAGCGGGAGTTCAGATACGCAGTATTTT; d_call: TRBD2; j_call: TRBJ2-3; cdr3_length: 19; v_call: TRBV4-3; clone_size: -
cdr3_aa: CASSPVSMGMNTEAFF; cdr3_nt: TGTGCCAGCTCACCCGTGAGTATGGGAATGAACACTGAAGCTTTCTTT; d_call: -; j_call: TRBJ1-1; cdr3_length: 16; v_call: TRBV18; clone_size: -
cdr3_aa: CASSLFGRVNQPQHF; cdr3_nt: TGTGCCAGCAGCTTATTTGGCAGGGTCAATCAGCCCCAGCATTTT; d_call: -; j_call: TRBJ1-5; cdr3_length: 15; v_call: TRBV5-6; clone_size: medium-sized
cdr3_aa: CASSSGEYSNQPQHF; cdr3_nt: TGCGCCAGCAGCTCCGGGGAATATAGCAATCAGCCCCAGCATTTT; d_call: -; j_call: TRBJ1-5; cdr3_length: 15; v_call: TRBV5-1; clone_size: -
cdr3_aa: CALHWREGPKVPDTQYF; cdr3_nt: TGTGCCTTACATTGGAGGGAGGGCCCTAAAGTTCCGGATACGCAGTATTTT; d_call: -; j_call: TRBJ2-3; cdr3_length: 17; v_call: TRBV12-1; clone_size: -
cdr3_aa: CASSLSGLAYEQYF; cdr3_nt: TGTGCCAGCAGTTTATCAGGGTTGGCCTACGAGCAGTACTTC; d_call: -; j_call: TRBJ2-7; cdr3_length: 14; v_call: TRBV27; clone_size: -
cdr3_aa: CASSFDRVSGNTIYF; cdr3_nt: TGCGCCAGCAGCTTCGACAGGGTCTCTGGAAACACCATATATTTT; d_call: TRBD1; j_call: TRBJ1-3; cdr3_length: 15; v_call: TRBV5-1; clone_size: once
cdr3_aa: CASSHRDRRNQPQHF; cdr3_nt: TGTGCCAGCAGCCACCGGGACAGAAGAAATCAGCCCCAGCATTTT; d_call: TRBD1; j_call: TRBJ1-5; cdr3_length: 15; v_call: TRBV6-2/TRBV6-3; clone_size: -
cdr3_aa: CASSPGGGNEQFF; cdr3_nt: TGTGCCAGCAGCCCGGGGGGAGGGAATGAGCAGTTCTTC; d_call: TRBD2; j_call: TRBJ2-1; cdr3_length: 13; v_call: TRBV11-3; clone_size: -